These 5 T cell receptor beta chains were sequenced from one sample in a study of T cell repertoires in cytomegalovirus infection. The antigens these receptors bind are not known. One entry per CDR3 protein results from TCRdb running MiXCR on the reads. Here the sample spans around 300,000 distinct CDR3 sequences, around 20% being singletons. The sample was cultured PBMCs, taken from culture after CMV antigen stimulation. The receptors were gathered from a human donor in good health (CMV status not recorded). Some clones in this sample may be carry-over from other donors' samples.

Only a few counts were recorded for this clonotype. The rearrangement links TRBV6-5 to TRBJ1-3; D might be TRBD1 (6 bases). The CDR3 has 14 residues. V dropped 0 bases and J dropped 5 bases, with 8 bases sitting between them. Germline lookup yields CDR1 MNHEY and CDR2 SVGAGI. As DNA, the CDR3 is TGTGCCAGCAGTTACTCGGGGGCGCGAAACACCATATATTTT. This gives the protein CASSYSGARNTIYF.

This clonotype has a handful of counts. J is TRBJ1-3 and V is TRBV7-2; D is unclear. The CDR3 totals 14 residues. Trimming removed 5 bases at V and 0 bases at J, with 8 bases between. In germline, CDR1 is SGHTA, CDR2 FQGNSA. This CDR3 reads CASSERSSGNTIYF. The CDR3, as DNA: TGTGCCAGCAGCGAACGGAGCTCTGGAAACACCATATATTTT.

The chain joins TRBV9 to TRBJ2-2, with 10 bases matching TRBD2. Trimming removed 6 bases from V and 1 base from J; junction bases left unmatched: 6. The CDR3 has 16 amino acids. Germline CDR1 and CDR2: SGDLS and YYNGEE. The CDR3 DNA reads TGTGCCAGCACCCCTAGGACTAGCGGGAACACCGGGGAGCTGTTTTTT. Its protein product is CASTPRTSGNTGELFF.

This clonotype was recorded a few times. The V and J genes are TRBV27 and TRBJ1-1; 9 positions match TRBD1. V was clipped by 6 bases and J by 0 bases; unmatched bases: 2. Germline CDR1 and CDR2: MNHEY and SMNVEV (reference sequence). This CDR3 has 14 amino acids. In DNA form, the CDR3 reads TGTGCCAGCAGGGGGACAGGGATGAACACTGAAGCTTTCTTT. Encoded protein: CASRGTGMNTEAFF.

This clonotype was picked up a small number of times. The CDR3 protein is CASSLALSPDTQYF. The CDR3 coding sequence is TGTGCCAGCAGCTTAGCGTTGTCTCCAGATACGCAGTATTTT. The chain combines TRBV7-9 with TRBJ2-3; no firm D call. V was clipped by 0 bases and J by 4 bases, with 8 bases between them. The CDR3 consists of 14 residues. The germline gives CDR1 SEHNR, CDR2 FQNEAQ (reference sequence).